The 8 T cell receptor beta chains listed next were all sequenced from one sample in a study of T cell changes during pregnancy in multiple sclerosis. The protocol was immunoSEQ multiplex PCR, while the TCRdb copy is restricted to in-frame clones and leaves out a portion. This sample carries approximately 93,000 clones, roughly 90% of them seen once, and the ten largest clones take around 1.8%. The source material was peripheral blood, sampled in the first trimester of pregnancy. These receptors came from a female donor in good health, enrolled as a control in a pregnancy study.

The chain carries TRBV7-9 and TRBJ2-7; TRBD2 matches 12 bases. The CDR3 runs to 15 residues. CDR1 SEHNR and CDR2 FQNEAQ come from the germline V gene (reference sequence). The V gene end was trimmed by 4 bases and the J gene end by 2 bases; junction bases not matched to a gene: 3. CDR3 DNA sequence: TGTGCCAGCAGCTCGCGGACTAGCGGGGCCTACGAGCAGTACTTC. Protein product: CASSSRTSGAYEQYF.

CDR3 nucleotide sequence: TGCAGCGTTGAAGACCAGGGTGTGGGGCATGAGCAGTTCTTC. This gives the protein CSVEDQGVGHEQFF. The J gene is TRBJ2-1, the V gene TRBV29-1; TRBD1 might be the D (5 bases). Germline values: CDR1 SQVTM, CDR2 ANQGSEA. The CDR3 sequence is 14 residues long. Trimming stripped 0 bases from V and 8 bases from J, with 14 bases between.

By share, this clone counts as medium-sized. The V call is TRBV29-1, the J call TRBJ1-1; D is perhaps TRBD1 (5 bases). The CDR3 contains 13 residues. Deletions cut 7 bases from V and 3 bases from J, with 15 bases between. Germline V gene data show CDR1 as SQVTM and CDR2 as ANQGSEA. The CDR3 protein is CSAFGTGDTEAFF. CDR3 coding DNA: TGCAGCGCCTTTGGGACGGGGGACACTGAAGCTTTCTTT.

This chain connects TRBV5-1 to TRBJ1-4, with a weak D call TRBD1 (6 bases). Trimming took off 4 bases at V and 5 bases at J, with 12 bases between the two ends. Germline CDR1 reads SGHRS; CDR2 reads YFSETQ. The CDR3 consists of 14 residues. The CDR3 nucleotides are TGCGCCAGCAGCGGCGGGCAGGGGAATGAAAAACTGTTTTTT. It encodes CASSGGQGNEKLFF.

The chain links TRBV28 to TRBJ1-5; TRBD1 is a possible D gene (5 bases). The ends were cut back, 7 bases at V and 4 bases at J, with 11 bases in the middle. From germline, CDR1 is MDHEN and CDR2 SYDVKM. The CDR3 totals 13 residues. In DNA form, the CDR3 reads TGTGCCAGCACCCTAAGGGGAAATCAGCCCCAGCATTTT. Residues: CASTLRGNQPQHF. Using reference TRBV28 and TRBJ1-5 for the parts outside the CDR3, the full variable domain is DVKVTQSSRYLVKRTGEKVFLECVQDMDHENMFWYRQDPGLGLRLIYFSYDVKMKEKGDIPEGYSVSREKKERFSLILESASTNQTSMYLCASTLRGNQPQHFGDGTRLSIL.

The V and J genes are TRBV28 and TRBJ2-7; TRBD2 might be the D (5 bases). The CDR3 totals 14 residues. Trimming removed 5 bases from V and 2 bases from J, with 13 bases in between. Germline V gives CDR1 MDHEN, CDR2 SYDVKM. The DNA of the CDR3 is TGTGCCAGCAGTATCGGAGGCCCCCCCTACGAGCAGTACTTC. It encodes CASSIGGPPYEQYF. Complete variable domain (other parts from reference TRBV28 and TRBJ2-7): DVKVTQSSRYLVKRTGEKVFLECVQDMDHENMFWYRQDPGLGLRLIYFSYDVKMKEKGDIPEGYSVSREKKERFSLILESASTNQTSMYLCASSIGGPPYEQYFGPGTRLTVT.

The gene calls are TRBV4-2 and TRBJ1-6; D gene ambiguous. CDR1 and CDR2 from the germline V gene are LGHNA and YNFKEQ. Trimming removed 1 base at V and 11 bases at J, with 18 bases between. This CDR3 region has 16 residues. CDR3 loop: CASSQGVPGDVTPLHF. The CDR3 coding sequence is TGTGCCAGCAGCCAAGGGGTTCCGGGTGACGTTACACCCCTCCACTTT.

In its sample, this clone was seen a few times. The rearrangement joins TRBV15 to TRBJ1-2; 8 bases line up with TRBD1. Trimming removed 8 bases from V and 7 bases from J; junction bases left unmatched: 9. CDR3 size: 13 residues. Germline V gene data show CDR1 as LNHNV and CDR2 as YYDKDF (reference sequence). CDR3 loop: CATGQQGAAGYTF. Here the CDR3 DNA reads TGTGCCACCGGACAGCAGGGGGCGGCTGGCTACACCTTC.